Below, 31 T cell receptor beta chains from the same sample are listed, as sequenced in a study of blood T cell repertoires in COVID-19. Some clones are missing from TCRdb's copy, which holds only in-frame ones; the method was immunoSEQ multiplex PCR. The sample has approximately 31,000 clones, approximately 89% seen once. Sequencing was performed on peripheral blood. The receptors were sampled from a man aged 55 to 70 with acute or convalescent COVID-19.

The gene calls are TRBV6-2 or TRBV6-3 and TRBJ1-4, with D uncertain. Germline CDR1 and CDR2: MNHEY and SVGEGT. Trimming pared 2 bases from V and 3 bases from J, leaving 13 bases between. The CDR3 is made up of 16 amino acids. CDR3 nucleotides: TGTGCCAGCAGTTACGTACCCCAGGAGGCTAATGAAAAACTGTTTTTT. It encodes CASSYVPQEANEKLFF.

The V and J genes are TRBV12-3 or TRBV12-4 and TRBJ1-5; a weak D match, TRBD1 (5 bases). CDR3 length: 13 residues. V was shortened by 8 bases and J by 7 bases, with 15 bases between the two germline ends. The CDR3 DNA is TGTGCCAGCCGGGTGGGGGGTACCCAGCCCCAGCATTTT. This gives the protein CASRVGGTQPQHF.

The V call is TRBV3-1 (or the pseudogene TRBV3-2), the J call TRBJ2-1; TRBD2 matches 7 bases. Germline V gives CDR1 LGHDT, CDR2 YNNKEL (reference sequence). CDR3 length: 15 residues. Losses at the gene ends were 4 bases for V and 9 bases for J; bases not matched to a gene: 12. The CDR3: CASSRRRERDGEQFF. The CDR3 nucleotides read TGTGCCAGCAGCCGCCGAAGGGAGCGGGATGGTGAGCAGTTCTTC.

This clone showed up just once. The V call is TRBV19, the J call TRBJ1-5; 8 bases line up with TRBD1. V gave up 4 bases and J gave up 7 bases; unmatched junction bases: 3. The CDR3 is made up of 13 amino acids. Germline values: CDR1 LNHDA, CDR2 SQIVND (reference sequence). CDR3 coding DNA: TGTGCCAGTAGTAAAGGACAGGGACAGCCCCAGCATTTT. Its protein is CASSKGQGQPQHF.

This clone is a singleton in its sample. This chain connects TRBV7-9 to TRBJ1-1; 7 bases are a match to TRBD1. V lost 8 bases, J lost 0 bases, and 6 bases stayed unmatched. The CDR3 covers 14 residues. Germline lookup yields CDR1 SEHNR and CDR2 FQNEAQ (reference sequence). CDR3 DNA: TGTGCCAGCCTCAGGGGACAGATGAACACTGAAGCTTTCTTT. Translation: CASLRGQMNTEAFF.

V usage is TRBV4-2 and J usage is TRBJ2-5, with D maybe TRBD1 (6 bases). Germline CDR1 LGHNA, CDR2 YNFKEQ. V was shortened by 1 base and J by 2 bases, with 8 bases between the two germline ends. CDR3 length: 14 amino acids. CDR3 nucleotides: TGTGCCAGCAGCCAAGGGACAGTTCAAGAGACCCAGTACTTC. Protein: CASSQGTVQETQYF.

V is TRBV6-5 and J is TRBJ1-2; D is undetermined. From germline, CDR1 is MNHEY and CDR2 SVGAGI. This CDR3 has 13 residues. The ends were cut back, 6 bases at V and 0 bases at J, with 8 bases in the middle. This chain's CDR3 is CASRVVANYGYTF. CDR3 in DNA: TGTGCCAGCAGGGTGGTAGCTAACTATGGCTACACCTTC.

The V and J genes are TRBV18 and TRBJ2-1; D is perhaps TRBD1 (6 bases). The germline CDR1 and CDR2 sequences are KGHSH and LQKENI. Between the trimmed V and J ends, which lost 4 bases and 5 bases, there was a span of 9 bases. This CDR3 is built from 13 residues. For the CDR3, the DNA is TGTGCCAGCTCACAAGGGACAAACAATGAGCAGTTCTTC. Translated: CASSQGTNNEQFF.

The V gene is TRBV9, the J gene TRBJ2-3; 7 nucleotides agree with TRBD1. The junction had 13 bases not matched to a gene; V was cut back by 3 bases and J by 3 bases. This CDR3 contains 17 residues. CDR1 is SGDLS, CDR2 YYNGEE, per germline. The CDR3 reads CASSAGQAHSYTDTQYF. The DNA for the CDR3 is TGTGCCAGCAGCGCCGGACAGGCCCACTCGTATACAGATACGCAGTATTTT.

The J gene is TRBJ1-2, the V gene TRBV19; D might be TRBD1 (5 bases). V was clipped by 3 bases and J by 1 base, with 9 bases between them. This CDR3 has 14 amino acids. Germline V gene lookup returns CDR1 LNHDA and CDR2 SQIVND (reference sequence). This chain's CDR3 is CASSMRQLNYGYTF. CDR3 sequence (DNA): TGTGCCAGTAGTATGAGACAGCTTAACTATGGCTACACCTTC.

This sequence joins TRBV20-1 and TRBJ2-3, with D maybe TRBD1 (5 bases). In germline, CDR1 is DFQATT, CDR2 SNEGSKA (reference sequence). CDR3 length: 11 residues. V lost 6 bases and J lost 5, with 9 bases in between. This chain's CDR3 is CSAQGLDTQYF. The CDR3 bases are TGCAGTGCCCAGGGATTAGATACGCAGTATTTT.

This clone was found a few times. This chain joins TRBV5-8 and TRBJ1-5, with no clear D. From germline, CDR1 is SGHTS and CDR2 YDEGEE. Trimming cost V 6 bases and J 3 bases, with 28 bases left between them. The CDR3 spans 19 residues. CDR3 coding DNA: TGTGCCAGCACTCCAGAACTCCGCACCTTGGGCAGGCCCAATCAGCCCCAGCATTTT. It yields the protein CASTPELRTLGRPNQPQHF.

A few counts support this clone. DNA for the CDR3: TGTGCCAGCAGTAGAAGACAGCCGAGCTCCTATAATTCACCCCTCCACTTT. It yields the protein CASSRRQPSSYNSPLHF. The chain is built from TRBV6-2 or TRBV6-3 and TRBJ1-6; D may be TRBD1 (5 bases). The V gene's germline CDR1 is MNHEY and CDR2 SVGEGT. This CDR3 spans 17 amino acids. Between the trimmed V and J ends, which lost 5 bases and 0 bases, there was a span of 14 bases.

The chain joins TRBV5-1 to TRBJ2-1, with TRBD1 matching over 7 bases. The CDR3 length is 17 residues. Germline CDR1 and CDR2: SGHRS and YFSETQ. V lost 0 bases and J lost 1; bases outside the gene matches: 7. CDR3 coding DNA: TGCGCCAGCAGCTTGGAGGGGGCAGCGGCGTCCTACAATGAGCAGTTCTTC. Residues: CASSLEGAAASYNEQFF.

Here the CDR3 DNA reads TGCGCCAGCAGCTCTGGACAGGTCAACGGCTACACCTTC. Translating it yields CASSSGQVNGYTF. The chain links TRBV5-1 to TRBJ1-2; 7 bases agree with TRBD1. The trim removed 3 bases at V and 8 bases at J, leaving 7 bases unmatched. Looked up from germline, CDR1 is SGHRS and CDR2 is YFSETQ. The CDR3 covers 13 residues.

This rearrangement joins TRBV7-2 to TRBJ2-7, with 9 bases aligning to TRBD2. Germline V gene data show CDR1 as SGHTA and CDR2 as FQGNSA. The CDR3 length is 15 residues. J was trimmed by 0 bases and V by 5 bases; bases with no gene match: 5. CDR3 in amino acids: CASSATSGSSYEQYF. CDR3 DNA: TGTGCCAGCAGCGCCACTAGCGGGTCCTCCTACGAGCAGTACTTC.

The J gene is TRBJ2-1, the V gene TRBV10-3, with 9 bases identical to TRBD1. J gave up 1 base and V 3 bases, and 4 bases lay outside the gene matches. Germline CDR1 reads ENHRY; CDR2 reads SYGVKD. This CDR3 is built from 16 residues. CDR3 in DNA: TGTGCCATCAGTGACAACAGGGGGCAGTCCTACAATGAGCAGTTCTTC. Amino acid sequence: CAISDNRGQSYNEQFF.

The V and J genes are TRBV3-1 (or the pseudogene TRBV3-2) and TRBJ2-3; D remains unclear. Trimming cost V 1 base and J 4 bases, with 12 bases left between them. The CDR3 runs 15 residues. CDR1 and CDR2 (germline): LGHDT, YNNKEL (reference sequence). CDR3 amino acids: CASSQGPRSADTQYF. The DNA for the CDR3 is TGTGCCAGCAGCCAAGGGCCCCGGAGCGCAGATACGCAGTATTTT.

The gene calls are TRBV9 and TRBJ2-7; 8 bases are a match to TRBD2. Per the germline V gene, CDR1 is SGDLS and CDR2 is YYNGEE. The CDR3 spans 16 residues. Trimming removed 4 bases from V and 2 bases from J; junction bases left unmatched: 11. CDR3 sequence: CASSPRGGLGTYEQYF. The CDR3 coding sequence is TGTGCCAGCAGCCCTCGGGGGGGACTGGGGACCTACGAGCAGTACTTC.

The chain couples TRBV4-3 to TRBJ2-2; 8 bases match TRBD2. Germline lookup yields CDR1 LGHNA and CDR2 YSLEER. V was clipped by 1 base and J by 1 base; unmatched bases: 11. There are 19 residues in the CDR3. CDR3 sequence: CASSQVLTSGDKNTGELFF. The CDR3 DNA reads TGCGCCAGCAGCCAAGTTCTAACTAGCGGAGACAAGAACACCGGGGAGCTGTTTTTT.

The V and J genes are TRBV28 and TRBJ2-1; 14 bases map to TRBD2. V gave up 5 bases and J gave up 7 bases; unmatched junction bases: 7. Germline V gene data show CDR1 as MDHEN and CDR2 as SYDVKM. This CDR3 comprises 16 residues. The CDR3 DNA follows: TGTGCCAGCAGTCCGCCGACTAGCGGGAGGGAAAATGAGCAGTTCTTC. Encoded protein: CASSPPTSGRENEQFF. Filled out from reference TRBV28 and TRBJ2-1, the complete variable domain reads DVKVTQSSRYLVKRTGEKVFLECVQDMDHENMFWYRQDPGLGLRLIYFSYDVKMKEKGDIPEGYSVSREKKERFSLILESASTNQTSMYLCASSPPTSGRENEQFFGPGTRLTVL.

The chain joins TRBV6-5 to TRBJ1-4, with a possible D match to TRBD1 (5 bases). The germline gives CDR1 MNHEY, CDR2 SVGAGI. Trimming cost V 7 bases and J 8 bases, with 14 bases left between them. The CDR3 consists of 13 residues. The CDR3: CASTSGFREKLFF. As DNA, the CDR3 is TGTGCCAGCACCTCAGGGTTTCGGGAAAAACTGTTTTTT.

The V gene is TRBV7-8, the J gene TRBJ1-1, with D perhaps matching TRBD1 (6 bases). Per the germline V gene, CDR1 is SGHVS and CDR2 is FQNEAQ. V gave up 5 bases and J gave up 1 base, with 20 bases separating them. This CDR3 has 17 residues. Written as DNA, the CDR3 is TGTGCCAGCAGCAACCTACGTAGGGGGATGAGGAACACTGAAGCTTTCTTT. Translation gives CASSNLRRGMRNTEAFF.

The chain employs TRBV6-2 or TRBV6-3 and TRBJ1-1; a weak D match, TRBD1 (6 bases). V was trimmed by 5 bases and J by 1 base, leaving 11 bases between them. The CDR3 contains 14 residues. Germline CDR1 MNHEY, CDR2 SVGEGT. The CDR3 coding sequence is TGTGCCAGCAGTCAGGGGATTACGAACACTGAAGCTTTCTTT. Translated, it gives CASSQGITNTEAFF.

This clone was picked up one time. CDR3 bases: TGTGCCAGCAGTGAAATGTCTAGCGGACACCCCGGGAGGAATGAGCAGTTCTTC. Its protein is CASSEMSSGHPGRNEQFF. This sequence joins TRBV6-1 and TRBJ2-1; TRBD2 agrees at 7 bases. The CDR3 loop spans 18 amino acids. Looked up from germline, CDR1 is MNHNS and CDR2 is SASEGT. The trim removed 2 bases at V and 7 bases at J, leaving 17 bases unmatched.

This rearrangement joins TRBV9 to TRBJ2-1; TRBD2 matches 10 bases. Per germline, CDR1 SGDLS and CDR2 YYNGEE. V was pared by 6 bases and J by 7 bases, with 4 bases of the junction left unmatched. The CDR3 covers 13 residues. CDR3: CASNSGRGNEQFF. DNA of the CDR3: TGTGCCAGCAACAGCGGGAGGGGGAATGAGCAGTTCTTC.

The V and J genes are TRBV5-1 and TRBJ2-7; TRBD2 agrees at 10 bases. CDR1 and CDR2 (germline): SGHRS, YFSETQ. There are 14 residues in the CDR3. V was clipped by 4 bases and J by 2 bases; unmatched bases: 3. The CDR3 loop is CASSPAGGPYEQYV. CDR3 nucleotides: TGCGCCAGCAGCCCAGCGGGAGGGCCCTACGAGCAGTACGTC.

The chain links TRBV24-1 to TRBJ2-2, with 7 bases aligning to TRBD2. The germline V gene encodes CDR1 KGHDR and CDR2 SFDVKD. V shed 9 bases, J shed 2 bases, and the junction held 14 bases outside the gene matches. The CDR3 covers 17 residues. The CDR3 region has the DNA TGTGCCACCGGGGGAGGGGCAGGGAGTCAAAACACCGGGGAGCTGTTTTTT. Translated, it gives CATGGGAGSQNTGELFF.

The chain is built from TRBV9 and TRBJ2-3; 7 bases line up with TRBD2. Germline CDR1 reads SGDLS; CDR2 reads YYNGEE. The CDR3 is made up of 15 amino acids. The J segment lost 2 bases and the V segment lost 0 bases, leaving 3 bases of the junction unmatched. The CDR3 protein is CASSVGAGVTDTQYF. The CDR3 coding sequence is TGTGCCAGCAGCGTAGGGGCGGGGGTCACAGATACGCAGTATTTT.

DNA of the CDR3: TGCAGCGTTGATGGAGCGGGAGCAGATACGCAGTATTTT. Amino acids: CSVDGAGADTQYF. This chain joins TRBV29-1 and TRBJ2-3, with 8 nucleotides matching TRBD2. The V gene's germline CDR1 is SQVTM and CDR2 ANQGSEA. V shed 3 bases, J shed 4 bases, and the junction held 3 bases outside the gene matches. This CDR3 has 13 residues.

The chain couples TRBV7-9 to TRBJ2-7, with TRBD2 matching 7 bases. This CDR3 spans 15 amino acids. The V and J ends lost 2 bases and 3 bases, in that order; junction bases with no gene match: 7. Per germline, CDR1 SEHNR and CDR2 FQNEAQ (reference sequence). The CDR3 sequence is CASSLLASGYYEQYF. As DNA, the CDR3 is TGTGCCAGCAGCTTATTGGCTAGCGGATACTACGAGCAGTACTTC.